This passage covers 6 T cell receptor beta chains from one sample sequenced in a study of blood T cell repertoires in COVID-19. Profiling relied on immunoSEQ multiplex PCR, and the TCRdb table lists in-frame clones only, not all of them. The data contain about 50,000 clones, about 87% of them singletons. Sequenced material: peripheral blood. The receptors originated from an elderly woman with COVID-19, enrolled during active disease.

The chain combines TRBV7-9 with TRBJ2-1; 8 nucleotides match TRBD2. The CDR3 spans 15 residues. J lost 5 bases, V lost 6 bases, and 9 bases had no gene match. Per the germline V gene, CDR1 is SEHNR and CDR2 is FQNEAQ (reference sequence). Here the CDR3 DNA reads TGTGCCAGCAGAACACCGGGACTAGGGGACAATGAGCAGTTCTTC. This translates into CASRTPGLGDNEQFF.

The chain links TRBV5-4 to TRBJ2-3; D remains unclear. Trimming took off 3 bases at V and 1 base at J, with 9 bases between the two ends. This CDR3 is 14 amino acids long. CDR1 and CDR2 (germline): SGHNT, YYREEE (reference sequence). CDR3 protein: CASSWRSGTDTQYF. Written as DNA, the CDR3 is TGTGCCAGCAGCTGGAGATCGGGCACAGATACGCAGTATTTT.

This chain uses TRBV29-1 with TRBJ2-3; D gene ambiguous. V was clipped by 8 bases and J by 8 bases, with 14 bases between them. This CDR3 has 11 residues. Germline CDR1 and CDR2: SQVTM and ANQGSEA. CDR3 sequence reads: CSFYNGFTQYF. CDR3 nucleotide sequence: TGCAGCTTCTACAACGGGTTTACGCAGTATTTT.

The chain joins TRBV6-6 to TRBJ2-1, with D unresolved. CDR1 and CDR2 from the germline V gene are MNHNY and SVGAGI (reference sequence). The V end lost 0 bases, the J end lost 4 bases, and 7 bases lay between the germline ends. The CDR3 totals 14 residues. The CDR3 sequence is CASSYSRVYNEQFF. Written as DNA, the CDR3 is TGTGCCAGCAGTTACTCGAGAGTGTACAATGAGCAGTTCTTC.

The chain links TRBV7-2 to TRBJ2-5; 16 nucleotides match TRBD2. Germline V gene lookup returns CDR1 SGHTA and CDR2 FQGNSA. V was pared by 4 bases and J by 5 bases, with 10 bases of the junction left unmatched. This CDR3 region has 18 residues. CDR3 region: CASSSPGLAGGPGETQYF. CDR3 coding DNA: TGTGCCAGCAGCTCCCCGGGACTAGCGGGGGGGCCAGGCGAGACCCAGTACTTC.

The gene calls are TRBV9 and TRBJ1-3, with D possibly TRBD1 on 5 matching bases. Germline-derived CDR1 and CDR2 are SGDLS and YYNGEE. V lost 3 bases and J 0 bases, leaving 10 bases between the germline ends. The CDR3 totals 15 residues. CDR3 DNA sequence: TGTGCCAGCAGCGCACAGGTCACCTCTGGAAACACCATATATTTT. Its protein is CASSAQVTSGNTIYF.